This T cell receptor (beta chain) was found in a study of T cell responses to AZD1222 COVID-19 vaccine. The CDR3 extends over 13 amino acids. CDR1 and CDR2 (germline): GTSNPN, SVGIG (reference sequence). J lost 2 bases, V lost 8 bases, and 4 bases had no gene match. The method was immunoSEQ multiplex PCR; TCRdb's version includes in-frame clones alone and lacks a portion of them. The profile shows roughly 110,000 clones, roughly 90% of them singletons. The sequence came from an adult in good health. The sample was peripheral blood, taken on day 0 of AZD1222 vaccination. The rearrangement joins TRBV30 to TRBJ2-7, with TRBD2 identical over 12 bases. CDR3 in amino acids: CALRLAGAYEQYF. The CDR3 nucleotides are TGTGCCCTGAGACTAGCGGGGGCCTACGAGCAGTACTTC.